Listed below are T cell receptor beta chains from one sample, sequenced in a study of blood T cell repertoires in COVID-19. Here immunoSEQ multiplex PCR was the method, and the copy in TCRdb shows in-frame clones only, minus some. In the table there are about 200,000 clones, over 75% of which are singletons. Input material: peripheral blood. The receptors were gathered from a man aged 45-65 years with COVID-19, enrolled during active disease. Each CDR3 is given with its conserved first and last residue. Each record gives: V gene, D gene, J gene, clone size, CDR3 protein, CDR3 DNA. The D gene is left open where the match is weak. Some rows mark clone size as missing; the rest say once, few, many or name a class of expanded clone.

v_call: TRBV29-1; d_call: -; j_call: TRBJ1-2; clone_size: -; cdr3_aa: CSVEDLGTHNYGYTF; cdr3_nt: TGCAGCGTTGAAGATTTGGGGACACACAACTATGGCTACACCTTC
v_call: TRBV7-9; d_call: TRBD2; j_call: TRBJ2-7; clone_size: few; cdr3_aa: CASSPMASGNYEQYF; cdr3_nt: TGTGCCAGCAGCCCCATGGCTAGCGGGAACTACGAGCAGTACTTC
v_call: TRBV7-9; d_call: -; j_call: TRBJ1-3; clone_size: few; cdr3_aa: CASPSSGNTIYF; cdr3_nt: TGTGCCAGTCCGAGCTCTGGAAACACCATATATTTT
v_call: TRBV19; d_call: -; j_call: TRBJ1-1; clone_size: -; cdr3_aa: CASSKPVSGGEAFF; cdr3_nt: TGTGCCAGTAGTAAGCCTGTCAGCGGGGGTGAAGCTTTCTTT
v_call: TRBV7-9; d_call: TRBD1; j_call: TRBJ1-3; clone_size: -; cdr3_aa: CAGTGGSGNTIYF; cdr3_nt: TGTGCCGGGACAGGGGGCTCTGGAAACACCATATATTTT
v_call: TRBV9; d_call: TRBD1; j_call: TRBJ2-7; clone_size: -; cdr3_aa: CASSPYGQESYEQYF; cdr3_nt: TGTGCCAGCAGCCCCTACGGACAGGAGTCCTACGAGCAGTACTTC
v_call: TRBV27; d_call: TRBD2; j_call: TRBJ2-7; clone_size: -; cdr3_aa: CASSPWTSGNDEQYF; cdr3_nt: TGTGCCAGCAGTCCTTGGACTAGCGGGAATGACGAGCAGTACTTC
v_call: TRBV27; d_call: -; j_call: TRBJ1-1; clone_size: few; cdr3_aa: CASSYRVNTEAFF; cdr3_nt: TGTGCCAGCAGTTACAGGGTGAACACTGAAGCTTTCTTT
v_call: TRBV30; d_call: -; j_call: TRBJ2-1; clone_size: -; cdr3_aa: CAWSPRWDKRYNEQFF; cdr3_nt: TGTGCCTGGAGTCCCCGTTGGGACAAGCGGTACAATGAGCAGTTCTTC
v_call: TRBV9; d_call: TRBD1; j_call: TRBJ2-2; clone_size: -; cdr3_aa: CASSTRQGSTGELFF; cdr3_nt: TGTGCCAGCAGCACTAGACAGGGAAGCACCGGGGAGCTGTTTTTT
v_call: TRBV19; d_call: -; j_call: TRBJ1-1; clone_size: once; cdr3_aa: CASSIGVEGTEAFF; cdr3_nt: TGTGCCAGTAGTATTGGAGTGGAGGGCACTGAAGCTTTCTTT
v_call: TRBV11-2; d_call: TRBD2; j_call: TRBJ2-1; clone_size: -; cdr3_aa: CASSLVTSGGAGQFF; cdr3_nt: TGTGCCAGCAGCTTAGTGACTAGCGGGGGGGCAGGGCAGTTCTTC
v_call: TRBV21-1; d_call: -; j_call: TRBJ1-1; clone_size: -; cdr3_aa: CASSKGVCLGQVRTEAFF; cdr3_nt: TGTGCCAGCAGCAAAGGGGTTTGCCTGGGACAGGTAAGGACTGAAGCTTTCTTT
v_call: TRBV6-2/TRBV6-3; d_call: -; j_call: TRBJ1-1; clone_size: -; cdr3_aa: CASSLDGLMNTEAFF; cdr3_nt: TGTGCCAGCAGTTTAGACGGACTCATGAACACTGAAGCTTTCTTT
v_call: TRBV6-1; d_call: -; j_call: TRBJ1-5; clone_size: -; cdr3_aa: CASSEGGWYSNQPQHF; cdr3_nt: TGTGCCAGCAGTGAAGGCGGGTGGTATAGCAATCAGCCCCAGCATTTT
v_call: TRBV6-4; d_call: TRBD2; j_call: TRBJ2-1; clone_size: -; cdr3_aa: CASSDSRGGSYNEQFF; cdr3_nt: TGTGCCAGCAGTGACTCCCGCGGGGGGTCCTACAATGAGCAGTTCTTC
v_call: TRBV9; d_call: -; j_call: TRBJ2-4; clone_size: -; cdr3_aa: CASSETGGLAKNIQYF; cdr3_nt: TGTGCCAGCAGCGAGACAGGCGGATTAGCCAAAAACATTCAGTACTTC
v_call: TRBV7-6; d_call: TRBD2; j_call: TRBJ2-1; clone_size: -; cdr3_aa: CASSFRASTGTSGEQFF; cdr3_nt: TGTGCCAGCAGCTTTCGCGCGAGTACCGGGACTAGCGGAGAGCAGTTCTTC
v_call: TRBV2; d_call: TRBD2; j_call: TRBJ2-7; clone_size: -; cdr3_aa: CASSGGTSGSITYEQYF; cdr3_nt: TGTGCCAGCAGTGGCGGGACTAGCGGGAGTATTACCTACGAGCAGTACTTC
v_call: TRBV7-9; d_call: -; j_call: TRBJ2-5; clone_size: -; cdr3_aa: CASSFPRTTQETQYF; cdr3_nt: TGTGCCAGCAGCTTCCCGAGGACTACACAAGAGACCCAGTACTTC
v_call: TRBV7-9; d_call: TRBD1; j_call: TRBJ2-5; clone_size: -; cdr3_aa: CASSAPRLGTGLQETQYF; cdr3_nt: TGTGCCAGCAGCGCACCCCGCCTCGGGACAGGGCTACAAGAGACCCAGTACTTC
v_call: TRBV7-8; d_call: -; j_call: TRBJ2-1; clone_size: -; cdr3_aa: CASSLGFSSYNEQFF; cdr3_nt: TGTGCCAGCAGCTTAGGATTTAGTAGCTACAATGAGCAGTTCTTC
v_call: TRBV7-9; d_call: TRBD1; j_call: TRBJ1-4; clone_size: -; cdr3_aa: CASSGGTGFNEKLFF; cdr3_nt: TGTGCCAGCAGCGGGGGGACAGGCTTTAATGAAAAACTGTTTTTT
v_call: TRBV4-1; d_call: TRBD1; j_call: TRBJ2-5; clone_size: -; cdr3_aa: CASSPGTGDQETQYF; cdr3_nt: TGCGCCAGCAGCCCCGGGACAGGGGACCAAGAGACCCAGTACTTC
v_call: TRBV18; d_call: TRBD1; j_call: TRBJ1-6; clone_size: -; cdr3_aa: CASSPRQGISNSPLHF; cdr3_nt: TGTGCCAGCTCACCACGACAGGGGATTAGCAATTCACCCCTCCACTTT